This TCR beta chain was recorded in a study of T cell responses to AZD1222 COVID-19 vaccine. Turning to the study itself: Doses given second, at about 4 or about 12 weeks, were pooled.

Study-wide results and caveats: Samples come after the peak T cell response, not at day 14.

There are 11 residues in the CDR3. Germline CDR1 DFQATT, CDR2 SNEGSKA (reference sequence). Concerning this clone itself: Its antigen is as yet unknown. A junction boundary mismatches the germline segment, possibly from a read error.

Sequencing used immunoSEQ multiplex PCR; TCRdb keeps in-frame clones, though not all of them. The profile covers about 56,000 clones, with approximately 83% appearing a single time and roughly 16% taken by the ten largest. The clonotype originates from an adult in good health. The material was peripheral blood, obtained on day 0 of AZD1222 vaccination. This chain connects TRBV20-1 to TRBJ2-5; TRBD2 matches at 8 bases. The chain's CDR3 is CSGDRQETQYF. CDR3 DNA sequence: TGTAGCGGGGACCGCCAAGAGACCCAGTACTTC.